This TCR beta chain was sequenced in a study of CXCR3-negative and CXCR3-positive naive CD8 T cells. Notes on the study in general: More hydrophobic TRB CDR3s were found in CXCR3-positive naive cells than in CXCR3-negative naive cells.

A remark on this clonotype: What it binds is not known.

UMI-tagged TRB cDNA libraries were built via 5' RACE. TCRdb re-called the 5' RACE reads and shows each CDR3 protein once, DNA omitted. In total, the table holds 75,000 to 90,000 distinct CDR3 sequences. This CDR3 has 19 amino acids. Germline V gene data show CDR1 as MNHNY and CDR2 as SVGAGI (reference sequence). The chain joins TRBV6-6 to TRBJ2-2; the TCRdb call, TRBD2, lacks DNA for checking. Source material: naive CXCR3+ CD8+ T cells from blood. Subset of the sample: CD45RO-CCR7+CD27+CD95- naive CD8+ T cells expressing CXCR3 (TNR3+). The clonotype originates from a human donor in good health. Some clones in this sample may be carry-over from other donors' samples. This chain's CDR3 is CASLEWTSGRADDTGELFF.